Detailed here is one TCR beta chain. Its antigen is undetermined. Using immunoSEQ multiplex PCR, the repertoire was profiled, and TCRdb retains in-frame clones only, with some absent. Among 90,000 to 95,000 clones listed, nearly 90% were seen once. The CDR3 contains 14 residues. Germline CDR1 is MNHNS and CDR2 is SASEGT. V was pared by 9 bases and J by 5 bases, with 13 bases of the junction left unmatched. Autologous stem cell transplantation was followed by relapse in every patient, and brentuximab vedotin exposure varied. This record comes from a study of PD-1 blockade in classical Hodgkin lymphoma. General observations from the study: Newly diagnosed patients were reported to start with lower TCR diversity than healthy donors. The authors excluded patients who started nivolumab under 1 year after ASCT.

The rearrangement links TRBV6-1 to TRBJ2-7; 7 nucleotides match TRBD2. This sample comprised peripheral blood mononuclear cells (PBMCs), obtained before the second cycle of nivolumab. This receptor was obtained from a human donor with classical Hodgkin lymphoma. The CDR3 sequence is CASTWERDGNEQYF. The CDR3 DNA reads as TGTGCCAGTACCTGGGAGCGGGATGGGAACGAGCAGTACTTC.